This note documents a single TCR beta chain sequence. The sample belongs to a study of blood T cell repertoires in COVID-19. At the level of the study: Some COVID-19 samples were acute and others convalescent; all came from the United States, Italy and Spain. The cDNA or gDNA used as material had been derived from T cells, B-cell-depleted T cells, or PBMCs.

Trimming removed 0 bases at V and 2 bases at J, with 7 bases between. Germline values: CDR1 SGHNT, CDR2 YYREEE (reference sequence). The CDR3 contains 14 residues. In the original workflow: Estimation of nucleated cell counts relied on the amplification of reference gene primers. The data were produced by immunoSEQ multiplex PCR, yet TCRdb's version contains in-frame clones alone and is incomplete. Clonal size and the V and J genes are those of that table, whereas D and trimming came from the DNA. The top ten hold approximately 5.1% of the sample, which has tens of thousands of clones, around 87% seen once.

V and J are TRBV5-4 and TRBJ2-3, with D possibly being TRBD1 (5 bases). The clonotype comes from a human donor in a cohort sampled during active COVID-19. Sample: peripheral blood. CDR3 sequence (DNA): TGTGCCAGCAGCTTGGGGGGCCACACAGATACGCAGTATTTT. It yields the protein CASSLGGHTDTQYF.